This T cell receptor beta chain is drawn from a study of T cells after yellow fever vaccination. Whole-study findings and limits: FACS-sorted repertoires could harbor abundant contaminating bulk-population clonotypes.

TCRdb reprocessed the 5' RACE reads via MiXCR and lists one record per CDR3 protein. The sample holds 100,000 to 150,000 distinct CDR3 sequences, around 9.8% seen once. Germline values: CDR1 MNHEY, CDR2 SVGEGT. The CDR3 totals 14 residues. J was trimmed by 8 bases and V by 6 bases; bases with no gene match: 10. Concerning this clonotype itself: Its antigen is as yet unknown.

The sequencing here drew on CD8+ T cells sorted from PBMCs, taken on the day of the yellow fever booster vaccination. This receptor was obtained from a man aged 18 to 35 who received the YFV17D yellow fever vaccine. This chain joins TRBV6-2 or TRBV6-3 and TRBJ1-2; TRBD1 matches at 9 bases. In DNA, the CDR3 is TGTGCCAGCAGCCCTCCGGGACAGGGCCAAGGCTACACCTTC. It specifies CASSPPGQGQGYTF.